This T cell receptor (beta chain) was documented in a study of blood T cell repertoires in COVID-19. Study details: Donors in the United States, Italy and Spain gave samples during acute or convalescent COVID-19. PBMCs, B-cell-depleted T cells, or T cells were the source of the cDNA or gDNA that made up the material.

As processed by the authors: Researchers report that nucleated cell counts were estimated from reference gene primer amplification. This table comes from immunoSEQ multiplex PCR, and its TCRdb copy is limited to in-frame clones, with some not included. That table is the source of V, J and clone size, and D and trimming were worked out from the DNA. The sample holds approximately 310,000 clones, around 87% seen once. With 4 bases removed from V and 3 bases from J, the gap between germline ends came to 16 bases. Germline CDR1 is LNHDA and CDR2 is SQIVND (reference sequence). The CDR3 runs to 15 residues.

This sequence originates from a woman aged 50 to 65 who had recovered from COVID-19. The V call is TRBV19, the J call TRBJ2-7; weak D call: TRBD2 (5 bases). Sequencing used peripheral blood. The CDR3 nucleotides are TGTGCCAGTAGTACCGGGAACTCCGCGAACTACGAGCAGTACTTC. Residues: CASSTGNSANYEQYF.